This T cell receptor beta chain was documented in a study of Ad26.COV2.S vaccination and SARS-CoV-2 variants. Overall study context: Of the COV1001 trial arms, the Ad26.COV2.S arm included the donor.

Here immunoSEQ multiplex PCR was the method, and the copy in TCRdb shows in-frame clones only, minus some. The sample has 510,000 or so clones; about 83% are singletons. In this sample, this clone turned up a few times. Other DNA sequences in the sample encode the same CDR3. The sample's treatment: roughly 18 received Ad26.COV2.S at low or high dose, single or two shots; about 5 received placebo; per-sample allocation not given. Vaccine and placebo recipients were sampled on day 63 after the first injection. This vaccine is an Ad26 vector that expresses the Wuhan-strain SARS-CoV-2 spike. CDR3 length: 12 amino acids. The germline CDR1 and CDR2 sequences are SEHNR and FQNEAQ (reference sequence). V lost 5 bases, J lost 3 bases, and 6 bases lay in between.

The sequences come from peripheral blood, collected in a trial of Ad26.COV2.S vaccine versus placebo. The sequence was obtained from a person between 18 and 60 years old who received the Ad26.COV2.S COVID-19 vaccine or a placebo. The rearrangement links TRBV7-9 to TRBJ2-3, with a weak D call TRBD2 (5 bases). This CDR3 is CASSRGTDTQYF. The CDR3 nucleotides are TGTGCCAGCAGCCGGGGTACAGATACGCAGTATTTT.